A selection of T cell receptor beta chains follows, all from one sample in a study of blood T cell repertoires in COVID-19. Sequencing was performed with immunoSEQ multiplex PCR; in TCRdb, only in-frame clones are kept and a portion is missing. The data show just over 300,000 clones, roughly 89% seen once. The source material was PBMCs or T cells enriched from blood (not recorded which). These TCRs come from a woman younger than 35 who had recovered from COVID-19. CDR3s include the opening cysteine and the closing phenylalanine or tryptophan. A D gene is named only where the DNA matches it firmly. Only part of the rows carry a size: once, few, many, or a class if the clone is expanded.

D: TRBD1; V: TRBV28; size: -; J: TRBJ2-6; CDR3: CASSPGQGTGGANVLTF; DNA: TGTGCCAGCAGTCCGGGACAGGGGACGGGCGGGGCCAACGTCCTGACTTTC
D: TRBD1; V: TRBV5-8; size: once; J: TRBJ1-1; CDR3: CASSLAGGEGSAFF; DNA: TGTGCCAGCAGCTTGGCAGGGGGCGAAGGCTCAGCTTTCTTT
D: -; V: TRBV12-3/TRBV12-4; size: -; J: TRBJ2-5; CDR3: CASSLDWETQYF; DNA: TGTGCCAGCAGCTTGGACTGGGAGACCCAGTACTTC
D: TRBD2; V: TRBV29-1; size: -; J: TRBJ2-1; CDR3: CSFHGTSHYNEQFF; DNA: TGCAGCTTCCACGGGACTAGCCACTACAATGAGCAGTTCTTC
D: TRBD2; V: TRBV19; size: -; J: TRBJ2-2; CDR3: CASTSQSAGTTTPTGELFF; DNA: TGTGCCAGTACCTCCCAGAGCGCCGGGACTACCACACCCACCGGGGAGCTGTTTTTT
D: TRBD1; V: TRBV28; size: -; J: TRBJ1-2; CDR3: CASLQGAVGYGYTF; DNA: TGTGCCAGCCTACAGGGGGCCGTCGGCTATGGCTACACCTTC
D: -; V: TRBV30; size: -; J: TRBJ1-6; CDR3: CAWSRGRDRSPLHF; DNA: TGTGCCTGGAGTAGGGGCAGGGATCGGTCACCCCTCCACTTT
D: TRBD1; V: TRBV15; size: -; J: TRBJ2-7; CDR3: CATSSDMGRTGGVHEQYF; DNA: TGTGCCACCAGCAGTGATATGGGAAGGACAGGGGGCGTACACGAGCAGTACTTC
D: -; V: TRBV5-1; size: -; J: TRBJ2-6; CDR3: CASERASGHLSGANVLTF; DNA: TGCGCCAGCGAGAGAGCTTCGGGACATCTCTCTGGGGCCAACGTCCTGACTTTC
D: TRBD2; V: TRBV5-4; size: -; J: TRBJ2-2; CDR3: CASSPPGGMNTGELFF; DNA: TGTGCCAGCAGCCCCCCGGGGGGGATGAACACCGGGGAGCTGTTTTTT
D: -; V: TRBV19; size: -; J: TRBJ1-3; CDR3: CASSIGSLGTGGNTIYF; DNA: TGTGCCAGTAGTATTGGCAGCCTGGGCACTGGAGGAAACACCATATATTTT
D: TRBD1; V: TRBV29-1; size: -; J: TRBJ1-2; CDR3: CSHWDSHYGYTF; DNA: TGCAGCCATTGGGACAGCCACTATGGCTACACCTTC
D: TRBD2; V: TRBV4-3; size: -; J: TRBJ2-1; CDR3: CASSQVASGENNEQFF; DNA: TGCGCCAGCAGCCAAGTTGCTAGCGGGGAAAACAATGAGCAGTTCTTC
D: -; V: TRBV3-1/TRBV3-2; size: -; J: TRBJ1-3; CDR3: CASSQDRGTGNTIYF; DNA: TGTGCCAGCAGCCAAGATCGGGGGACTGGAAACACCATATATTTT
D: TRBD2; V: TRBV10-3; size: -; J: TRBJ2-1; CDR3: CAIGEASGRKNNEQFF; DNA: TGTGCCATCGGCGAAGCGAGCGGGAGGAAAAACAATGAGCAGTTCTTC
D: TRBD2; V: TRBV6-2/TRBV6-3; size: -; J: TRBJ2-3; CDR3: CASSQPGLADTQYF; DNA: TGTGCCAGCAGTCAACCCGGACTAGCGGATACGCAGTATTTT
D: -; V: TRBV6-2/TRBV6-3; size: -; J: TRBJ1-5; CDR3: CASSQTGLSNQPQHF; DNA: TGTGCCAGCAGTCAGACAGGATTGAGCAATCAGCCCCAGCATTTT
D: TRBD1; V: TRBV7-2; size: -; J: TRBJ1-2; CDR3: CASSPTLEQGLNGYTF; DNA: TGTGCCAGCAGCCCAACGTTGGAACAGGGGCTGAATGGCTACACCTTC
D: TRBD2; V: TRBV7-2; size: -; J: TRBJ2-1; CDR3: CASSLGIAGGLGDEQFF; DNA: TGTGCCAGCAGCTTGGGGATAGCGGGAGGTTTGGGGGATGAGCAGTTCTTC
D: -; V: TRBV6-5; size: -; J: TRBJ1-4; CDR3: CASSQISGASEKLFF; DNA: TGTGCCAGCAGTCAAATTTCAGGGGCCAGTGAAAAACTGTTTTTT
D: -; V: TRBV2; size: -; J: TRBJ2-7; CDR3: CASREQVFSSYEQYF; DNA: TGTGCCAGCAGGGAACAGGTTTTTAGCTCCTACGAGCAGTACTTC
D: TRBD1; V: TRBV27; size: -; J: TRBJ2-2; CDR3: CASSSTGVRAGELFF; DNA: TGTGCCAGCAGTTCAACAGGGGTTCGGGCCGGGGAGCTGTTTTTT
D: TRBD1; V: TRBV12-3/TRBV12-4; size: -; J: TRBJ2-7; CDR3: CASTRGQGAKYF; DNA: TGTGCCAGCACTAGGGGACAGGGGGCCAAGTACTTC
D: -; V: TRBV24-1; size: -; J: TRBJ2-2; CDR3: CATRGPQATGELFF; DNA: TGTGCCACCAGAGGTCCGCAGGCAACCGGGGAGCTGTTTTTT
D: TRBD1; V: TRBV20-1; size: -; J: TRBJ2-1; CDR3: CSASRQGDWNEQFF; DNA: TGCAGTGCTAGTAGACAGGGTGATTGGAATGAGCAGTTCTTC
D: -; V: TRBV20-1; size: -; J: TRBJ2-7; CDR3: CSARRGFF; DNA: TGCAGTGCCCGAAGGGGGTTCTTC
D: TRBD1; V: TRBV28; size: -; J: TRBJ1-5; CDR3: CASKPDRGWGSNQPQHF; DNA: TGTGCCAGCAAACCAGACAGGGGATGGGGTAGCAATCAGCCCCAGCATTTT
D: TRBD2; V: TRBV30; size: few; J: TRBJ2-7; CDR3: CAWSVGGTGSYEQYF; DNA: TGTGCCTGGAGTGTGGGGGGGACCGGGTCATACGAGCAGTACTTC
D: TRBD1; V: TRBV9; size: few; J: TRBJ2-3; CDR3: CASSAQGQGITDTQYF; DNA: TGTGCCAGCAGCGCCCAGGGACAGGGTATCACAGATACGCAGTATTTT
D: TRBD1; V: TRBV7-8; size: -; J: TRBJ1-5; CDR3: CASSPLGTGNQPQHF; DNA: TGTGCCAGCAGCCCGCTCGGGACAGGCAATCAGCCCCAGCATTTT
D: -; V: TRBV6-5; size: -; J: TRBJ2-2; CDR3: CASKGGTLTGELFF; DNA: TGTGCCAGCAAGGGCGGGACGCTCACCGGGGAGCTGTTTTTT
D: TRBD1; V: TRBV5-1; size: -; J: TRBJ2-2; CDR3: CASSPGQGAVMLTGELFF; DNA: TGCGCCAGCAGCCCGGGACAGGGGGCAGTTATGTTAACCGGGGAGCTGTTTTTT
D: TRBD2; V: TRBV28; size: few; J: TRBJ2-7; CDR3: CASSFFDGRASEQYF; DNA: TGTGCCAGCAGTTTTTTCGACGGGAGGGCGAGTGAGCAGTACTTC
D: TRBD1; V: TRBV25-1; size: -; J: TRBJ2-7; CDR3: CASSTTGGPYEQYF; DNA: TGTGCCAGCAGTACGACAGGGGGCCCCTACGAGCAGTACTTC
D: -; V: TRBV11-2; size: -; J: TRBJ2-3; CDR3: CASSLEQVTDTQYF; DNA: TGTGCCAGCAGCTTAGAACAGGTCACAGATACGCAGTATTTT
D: -; V: TRBV6-5; size: once; J: TRBJ2-7; CDR3: CASSYSGPLSYEQYF; DNA: TGTGCCAGCAGTTACTCGGGGCCACTCTCCTACGAGCAGTACTTC
D: TRBD2; V: TRBV5-1; size: -; J: TRBJ2-1; CDR3: CASSLVAGDNEQFF; DNA: TGCGCCAGCAGCTTGGTAGCGGGGGACAATGAGCAGTTCTTC
D: TRBD1; V: TRBV7-6; size: -; J: TRBJ1-3; CDR3: CASSHDRVPGNTIYF; DNA: TGTGCCAGCAGCCATGACAGGGTGCCTGGAAACACCATATATTTT
D: -; V: TRBV5-3; size: -; J: TRBJ1-2; CDR3: CARSLAINKKNGYTF; DNA: TGTGCCAGAAGCTTGGCCATTAACAAAAAGAATGGCTACACCTTC
D: -; V: TRBV10-3; size: -; J: TRBJ2-3; CDR3: CAISESGGPGDTQYF; DNA: TGTGCCATCAGTGAGTCGGGAGGCCCGGGAGATACGCAGTATTTT
D: TRBD1; V: TRBV5-5; size: once; J: TRBJ2-1; CDR3: CASSTGTGLYEQFF; DNA: TGTGCCAGCAGCACCGGGACAGGGTTATATGAGCAGTTCTTC
D: TRBD1; V: TRBV4-2; size: -; J: TRBJ1-2; CDR3: CASSQVGGYGQVNYGYTF; DNA: TGTGCCAGCAGCCAAGTAGGGGGATACGGACAGGTTAACTATGGCTACACCTTC
D: -; V: TRBV28; size: -; J: TRBJ2-3; CDR3: CASSFRVGLGTDTQYF; DNA: TGTGCCAGCAGTTTCAGGGTAGGGTTGGGCACAGATACGCAGTATTTT
D: TRBD1; V: TRBV28; size: -; J: TRBJ1-2; CDR3: CASRELGGVNGYTF; DNA: TGTGCCAGCAGGGAATTAGGGGGCGTTAATGGCTACACCTTC
D: TRBD2; V: TRBV6-5; size: once; J: TRBJ2-7; CDR3: CASSQRLAVSGEQYF; DNA: TGTGCCAGCAGTCAACGACTAGCGGTCTCGGGGGAGCAGTACTTC
D: TRBD1; V: TRBV18; size: -; J: TRBJ1-2; CDR3: CASSPHGGQGLGYGYTF; DNA: TGTGCCAGCTCACCACATGGGGGACAGGGCTTAGGTTATGGCTACACCTTC
D: TRBD1; V: TRBV27; size: -; J: TRBJ1-1; CDR3: CASSQTGAEAFF; DNA: TGTGCCAGCAGTCAGACAGGGGCTGAAGCTTTCTTT
D: -; V: TRBV19; size: -; J: TRBJ2-2; CDR3: CASSIDLEAFRNTGELFF; DNA: TGTGCCAGTAGTATAGATCTGGAAGCGTTCCGAAACACCGGGGAGCTGTTTTTT
D: -; V: TRBV5-5; size: -; J: TRBJ1-1; CDR3: CASSLQTASNTEAFF; DNA: TGTGCCAGCAGCCTTCAGACAGCATCGAACACTGAAGCTTTCTTT